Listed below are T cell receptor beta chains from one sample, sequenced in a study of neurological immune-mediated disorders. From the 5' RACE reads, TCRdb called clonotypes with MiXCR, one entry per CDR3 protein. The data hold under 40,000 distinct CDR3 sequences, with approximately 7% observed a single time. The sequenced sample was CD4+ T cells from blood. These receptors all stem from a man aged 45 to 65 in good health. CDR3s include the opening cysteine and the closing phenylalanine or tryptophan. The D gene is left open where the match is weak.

CAIRPTVRGEQYF	-	TRBV10-3	TRBJ2-7
CASSLAAGAQETQYF	TRBD2	TRBV5-1	TRBJ2-5
CASSPLDRDSPLHF	-	TRBV18	TRBJ1-6
CASSQDWGTGGPRQFF	TRBD1	TRBV11-2	TRBJ1-4
CATSEGGAGKNIQYF	TRBD1	TRBV24-1	TRBJ2-4
CASRLMGQGPSYNEQFF	TRBD1	TRBV7-9	TRBJ2-1
CAISEGVQDTQYF	-	TRBV10-3	TRBJ2-3
CSAPTDIQETQYF	-	TRBV20-1	TRBJ2-5
CSALLRDNYNEQFF	-	TRBV20-1	TRBJ2-1
CASSLTRGGLNQPQHF	-	TRBV7-3	TRBJ1-5
CAISESGGRYEQYF	-	TRBV10-3	TRBJ2-7
CASSPDREGQPQHF	TRBD1	TRBV12-3/TRBV12-4	TRBJ1-5
CASRSLAGSTDTQYF	TRBD2	TRBV11-2	TRBJ2-3
CASRDSGSSTDTQYF	-	TRBV19	TRBJ2-3
CASSPGILTGELFF	-	TRBV4-1	TRBJ2-2
CASSTSAGGTGTQYF	TRBD2	TRBV12-3/TRBV12-4	TRBJ2-5
CSARDRVGRIYEQYF	-	TRBV20-1	TRBJ2-7
CASSLEDSGNTGELFF	-	TRBV7-2	TRBJ2-2
CASSLGRSGPYGNQPQHF	-	TRBV7-8	TRBJ1-5
CSARDQGASYNSPLHF	TRBD1	TRBV20-1	TRBJ1-6
CASSPGLADPYNEQFF	TRBD2	TRBV5-1	TRBJ2-1
CASSLQGLPNGKLFF	TRBD1	TRBV7-2	TRBJ1-4
CASSPPGRIRLDTQYF	-	TRBV4-1	TRBJ2-3
CASSLQQGHDEQYF	-	TRBV7-2	TRBJ2-7
CASRRDRSTDTQYF	TRBD1	TRBV2	TRBJ2-3
CRPRTGDTEAFF	TRBD1	TRBV20-1	TRBJ1-1
CAWSVPDRGRTEAFF	TRBD1	TRBV30	TRBJ1-1
CSVVFDRVPLESNQPQHF	TRBD1	TRBV29-1	TRBJ1-5
CASSERTGATNTEAFF	TRBD1	TRBV11-3	TRBJ1-1
CASSPRARTGETEAFF	TRBD1	TRBV5-1	TRBJ1-1
CASSAGTGIYSNQPQHF	TRBD1	TRBV5-5	TRBJ1-5
CASSLATGGRETQYF	TRBD1	TRBV5-1	TRBJ2-5
CATAAGYAYNEQFF	-	TRBV24-1	TRBJ2-1
CASSRTGTLTGELFF	TRBD1	TRBV6-6	TRBJ2-2
CASSFVAGGDNEQFF	TRBD2	TRBV5-1	TRBJ2-1
CASSNLGAASGRFGELFF	TRBD2	TRBV7-9	TRBJ2-2
CASSQEIQNTGELFF	-	TRBV4-1	TRBJ2-2
CASSFRATSGNTIYF	-	TRBV5-5	TRBJ1-3
CASSRQGTFYEQYF	TRBD1	TRBV6-2/TRBV6-3	TRBJ2-7
CASKLGQGAPGANVLTF	TRBD1	TRBV5-1	TRBJ2-6
CASSRRQGAFTDTQYF	TRBD1	TRBV7-2	TRBJ2-3
CASSAGTRFFPDTQYF	TRBD2	TRBV27	TRBJ2-3
CASTLGGPSYNEQFF	TRBD2	TRBV5-1	TRBJ2-1
CSVRDRVNQPQHF	TRBD1	TRBV29-1	TRBJ1-5
CSASYSRTDTQYF	-	TRBV20-1	TRBJ2-3
CASSQDWRERNTIYF	-	TRBV4-1	TRBJ1-3
CASSRAGRSGANVLTF	-	TRBV7-8	TRBJ2-6
CSAGGGRGSYEQYF	TRBD2	TRBV20-1	TRBJ2-7
CASSLRAGPTYEQYF	-	TRBV7-3	TRBJ2-7